This T cell receptor beta chain is from a study of T cell repertoires in cytomegalovirus infection (dated by TCRdb to the late 2010s). About the full investigation: Recently identified HLA-C-restricted CMV epitopes, whose presentation resists viral immunomodulation, were targeted by peptide stimulations together with well-studied HLA-B-restricted epitopes. Donor HLA type was relevant to the analysis, because carriage of CMV infection together with the matching HLA type was indicated by public TCR beta signatures.

TCRdb names Illumina HiSeq 1500 as the instrument used. TCRdb trimmed the raw reads at Q25, called clones with MiXCR and kept productive beta chains. Here each entry gathers all rows of one CDR3 protein and keeps the most common genes and DNA. The sample has around 900,000 distinct CDR3 sequences on record, 25% to 40% of them singletons. The top ten constitute around 15% of the sample. On this clonotype itself: No cognate antigen has been identified for it. Per-base quality was not reported, and no clone a single base away is much larger than it.

The intended sense of this specimen's treatment or condition label: in vitro stimulation with specific CMV peptide epitopes to enrich CMV-specific T cells. General findings and caveats noted by the study authors: The ex vivo response was dominated by HLA-C-restricted CMV-specific TCR beta clonotypes, which also provided the single most frequent clonotype in two of eight donors. Carriers of CMV infection plus the relevant HLA type were discriminated by the cumulative frequency of public TCR beta family members in the study cohort and in an independent roughly 370-donor cohort.

The germline V gene (reference sequence) provides CDR1 SEHNR and CDR2 FQNEAQ. There are 13 amino acids in the CDR3, from cysteine to phenylalanine inclusive. Kept here is only the CDR3 DNA, which spans 39 bases and is read in frame from base 1. This TCR derives from a human donor in good health (CMV status not recorded). Some clones in this sample may be carry-over from other donors' samples. The chain couples TRBV7-9 to TRBJ2-2; a tentative D call is TRBD1 (6 bases match). The sample in question was cultured CD8+ T cells from PBMCs, obtained from culture after CMV antigen stimulation. This receptor has the CDR3 CGAAGTIPGELFF. Read as DNA, the sequence is TGTGGAGCAGCTGGGACAATCCCCGGGGAGCTGTTTTTT.